The 3 T cell receptor beta chains presented below share a single source sample, sequenced in a study of shared clonotypes between healthy human individuals. The naive CD8 subset, CD45RO-negative cells positively selected for CCR7, excluded terminally differentiated effector memory CD45RA+ cells. The protocol was immunoSEQ multiplex PCR, while the TCRdb copy is restricted to in-frame clones and leaves out a portion. The table lists approximately 2,200,000 clones, under 95% of them singletons. Sequenced material: naive CD8+ T cells from PBMCs. Receptors were obtained from a man between 18 and 29 years old in good health. Some clones in this sample may be carry-over from other donors' samples.

The chain recombines TRBV7-9 with TRBJ1-5, with TRBD1 as a possible D gene (5 bases). Looked up from germline, CDR1 is SEHNR and CDR2 is FQNEAQ (reference sequence). This CDR3 contains 16 residues. Trimming pared 2 bases from V and 7 bases from J, leaving 18 bases between. CDR3 DNA: TGTGCCAGCAGCTTACGGGTAGCCAGGGAGGAGCAGCCCCAGCATTTT. It codes for CASSLRVAREEQPQHF.

The V gene is TRBV27, the J gene TRBJ2-1; 8 bases match TRBD2. The J segment lost 6 bases and the V segment lost 8 bases, leaving 6 bases of the junction unmatched. This CDR3 is built from 13 residues. Per the germline V gene, CDR1 is MNHEY and CDR2 is SMNVEV (reference sequence). This CDR3 reads CASWTSFSNEQFF. The CDR3 DNA reads as TGTGCCAGCTGGACTAGCTTCAGCAATGAGCAGTTCTTC.

This chain joins TRBV19 and TRBJ2-2; D assignment may be TRBD1 or TRBD2 (5 bases each). This CDR3 has 18 residues. Trimming stripped 0 bases from V and 1 base from J, with 15 bases between. The V gene's germline CDR1 is LNHDA and CDR2 SQIVND (reference sequence). The CDR3 spells CASSIDSWGFQNTGELFF. DNA for the CDR3: TGTGCCAGTAGTATAGATAGCTGGGGGTTCCAGAACACCGGGGAGCTGTTTTTT.